The 8 T cell receptor beta chains given below trace back to one sample, sequenced in a study of blood T cell repertoires in COVID-19. Libraries were prepared by immunoSEQ multiplex PCR; TCRdb keeps only in-frame clonotypes and omits some of them. The top ten hold 17% of the sample, which has about 190,000 clones, 70% to 85% seen once. The sample comprised PBMCs or T cells enriched from blood (not recorded which). Receptors originate from a woman in her forties or fifties who had recovered from COVID-19.

The chain recombines TRBV7-3 with TRBJ2-2; weak D call: TRBD2 (6 bases). From germline, CDR1 is SGHTA and CDR2 FQGTGA. The CDR3 length is 17 residues. The ends were cut back, 2 bases at V and 5 bases at J, with 18 bases in the middle. The CDR3 DNA is TGTGCCAGCAGCTTACGGCTGACTAGGGTGGGAACCGGGGAGCTGTTTTTT. It yields the protein CASSLRLTRVGTGELFF.

The CDR3 DNA reads TGCGCCAGCAGCCAAGATAATACCAGGGGGGCTGAAGCTTTCTTT. Protein: CASSQDNTRGAEAFF. This chain joins TRBV4-3 and TRBJ1-1, with TRBD1 matching over 7 bases. V dropped 0 bases and J dropped 6; count of bases not matched to a gene: 7. This CDR3 comprises 15 residues. CDR1 is LGHNA, CDR2 YSLEER, per germline.

This sequence joins TRBV28 and TRBJ2-7, with 9 positions matching TRBD2. This CDR3 is 14 amino acids long. CDR1 and CDR2 from the germline V gene are MDHEN and SYDVKM. V lost 5 bases and J lost 3; bases outside the gene matches: 5. The CDR3 DNA follows: TGTGCCAGCAGTAAGACTAGCGGAAACTACGAGCAGTACTTC. It codes for CASSKTSGNYEQYF.

This clone was seen a handful of times. This chain links TRBV5-1 with TRBJ1-5, with TRBD1 as a possible D gene (6 bases). The CDR3 is 15 residues long. Germline-derived CDR1 and CDR2 are SGHRS and YFSETQ. With 4 bases removed from V and 0 bases from J, the gap between germline ends came to 11 bases. CDR3 region: CASSPSGDSNQPQHF. The CDR3 nucleotides are TGCGCCAGCAGCCCCTCAGGGGATAGCAATCAGCCCCAGCATTTT.

The chain recombines TRBV28 with TRBJ2-1, with 13 bases lining up with TRBD2. Germline V gene lookup returns CDR1 MDHEN and CDR2 SYDVKM. The CDR3 is made up of 18 amino acids. V lost 2 bases and J lost 0; bases outside the gene matches: 4. The CDR3 DNA follows: TGTGCCAGCAGTTTAGAACTAGCGGGAGGGAGCTCCTACAATGAGCAGTTCTTC. Its translation is CASSLELAGGSSYNEQFF.

The gene calls are TRBV5-1 and TRBJ1-3; D remains unclear. Germline CDR1 and CDR2: SGHRS and YFSETQ. The CDR3 has 15 amino acids. With 5 bases removed from V and 0 bases from J, the gap between germline ends came to 12 bases. Here the CDR3 reads CASRSGHLSGNTIYF. Here the CDR3 DNA reads TGCGCCAGCAGGTCTGGCCATCTCTCTGGAAACACCATATATTTT.

In its sample, this clone was seen once. V and J are TRBV7-9 and TRBJ1-1; D is possibly TRBD1 (6 bases). Trimming left V 2 bases short and J 5 bases short, with 12 bases between. Germline V gives CDR1 SEHNR, CDR2 FQNEAQ (reference sequence). The CDR3 spans 14 residues. CDR3 bases: TGTGCCAGCAGCTTAACAGGGTATATGACTGAAGCTTTCTTT. The encoded protein is CASSLTGYMTEAFF.

Remarks on this clone: A junction end diverges from the germline sequence, so it may reflect a read error. The CDR3 loop is CAVRGTSASDTQYF. DNA of the CDR3: TGTGCCGTCAGGGGGACTAGCGCGTCAGATACGCAGTATTTT. The chain links TRBV10-3 to TRBJ2-3, with 10 bases lining up with TRBD2. Germline V CDR1 and CDR2: ENHRY, SYGVKD. The CDR3 is 14 residues long.